This is a list of T cell receptor beta chains from one sample in a study of blood T cell repertoires in COVID-19. Clones were read by immunoSEQ multiplex PCR, and TCRdb kept only the in-frame ones, dropping some. In the table there are 110,000 or so clones, nearly 90% of which are singletons. The sample was peripheral blood. All receptors come from a woman in her seventies who had recovered from COVID-19. Both conserved end residues are part of each CDR3. D genes are given only for firm matches. Expanded clones get a size class; other rows say once, few or many, or leave the size out.

V gene: TRBV7-2; clone size: -; J gene: TRBJ2-7; D gene: TRBD2; CDR3 protein: CASSRTSGGPPEQYF; CDR3 DNA: TGTGCCAGCAGTCGAACTAGCGGGGGCCCTCCCGAGCAGTACTTC
V gene: TRBV19; clone size: -; J gene: TRBJ1-6; D gene: TRBD1; CDR3 protein: CASHTGDSPLHF; CDR3 DNA: TGTGCCAGCCACACAGGGGATTCACCCCTCCACTTT
V gene: TRBV28; clone size: -; J gene: TRBJ2-7; D gene: TRBD1; CDR3 protein: CASNHAGTGPYEQYF; CDR3 DNA: TGTGCCAGCAACCACGCCGGGACAGGGCCTTACGAGCAGTACTTC
V gene: TRBV6-2/TRBV6-3; clone size: -; J gene: TRBJ1-5; D gene: TRBD1; CDR3 protein: CASRPGDRGYQPQHF; CDR3 DNA: TGTGCCAGCAGACCTGGGGACAGGGGGTATCAGCCCCAGCATTTT
V gene: TRBV2; clone size: -; J gene: TRBJ1-1; D gene: -; CDR3 protein: CASDSFMNTEAFF; CDR3 DNA: TGTGCCAGCGACAGTTTCATGAACACTGAAGCTTTCTTT
V gene: TRBV29-1; clone size: -; J gene: TRBJ2-7; D gene: -; CDR3 protein: CSVKAGGDSYEQYF; CDR3 DNA: TGCAGCGTCAAGGCCGGGGGTGATTCCTACGAGCAGTACTTC
V gene: TRBV7-2; clone size: -; J gene: TRBJ2-3; D gene: TRBD2; CDR3 protein: CASSSLGGGDTQYF; CDR3 DNA: TGTGCCAGCAGCTCCCTTGGGGGGGGAGATACGCAGTATTTT
V gene: TRBV5-1; clone size: -; J gene: TRBJ2-1; D gene: TRBD2; CDR3 protein: CASSLGSGGANEQFF; CDR3 DNA: TGCGCCAGCAGCTTGGGTAGCGGGGGGGCAAATGAGCAGTTCTTC
V gene: TRBV7-6; clone size: -; J gene: TRBJ2-5; D gene: -; CDR3 protein: CASSTRVGQETQYF; CDR3 DNA: TGTGCCAGCAGCACTAGGGTGGGCCAAGAGACCCAGTACTTC
V gene: TRBV7-3; clone size: -; J gene: TRBJ2-6; D gene: -; CDR3 protein: CASSATRGTGANVLTF; CDR3 DNA: TGTGCCAGCAGCGCGACTAGGGGAACTGGGGCCAACGTCCTGACTTTC
V gene: TRBV7-3; clone size: -; J gene: TRBJ2-1; D gene: TRBD2; CDR3 protein: CASSLRAGGMKQFF; CDR3 DNA: TGTGCCAGCAGCTTAAGAGCGGGGGGCATGAAGCAGTTCTTC
V gene: TRBV4-1; clone size: once; J gene: TRBJ2-7; D gene: TRBD2; CDR3 protein: CASSQGGLAGMDEQYF; CDR3 DNA: TGCGCCAGCAGCCAAGGGGGACTAGCGGGAATGGACGAGCAGTACTTC
V gene: TRBV5-6; clone size: once; J gene: TRBJ1-2; D gene: TRBD1; CDR3 protein: CASSLYQGVFYGYTF; CDR3 DNA: TGTGCCAGCAGCTTGTACCAGGGGGTCTTCTATGGCTACACCTTC
V gene: TRBV7-3; clone size: -; J gene: TRBJ2-1; D gene: -; CDR3 protein: CASSLLSSRVDEQFF; CDR3 DNA: TGTGCCAGCAGCTTACTTTCGTCGAGGGTCGATGAGCAGTTCTTC
V gene: TRBV5-1; clone size: -; J gene: TRBJ2-3; D gene: TRBD2; CDR3 protein: CASSLASGGTDTQYF; CDR3 DNA: TGCGCCAGCAGCTTGGCCAGCGGGGGCACAGATACGCAGTATTTT
V gene: TRBV29-1; clone size: -; J gene: TRBJ2-5; D gene: TRBD1; CDR3 protein: CSVELGETGGQETQYF; CDR3 DNA: TGCAGCGTTGAATTAGGGGAGACAGGGGGTCAAGAGACCCAGTACTTC
V gene: TRBV6-2/TRBV6-3; clone size: -; J gene: TRBJ1-4; D gene: -; CDR3 protein: CASSYSRVELFF; CDR3 DNA: TGTGCCAGCAGTTACTCGCGTGTGGAACTGTTTTTT
V gene: TRBV19; clone size: -; J gene: TRBJ1-2; D gene: TRBD1; CDR3 protein: CASSRDRGGIWTF; CDR3 DNA: TGTGCCAGTAGCAGAGACAGGGGAGGGATTTGGACCTTC
V gene: TRBV27; clone size: -; J gene: TRBJ2-6; D gene: TRBD1; CDR3 protein: CASSFRLDRTSFTGANVLTF; CDR3 DNA: TGTGCCAGCAGTTTTCGACTGGACAGGACCTCTTTTACTGGGGCCAACGTCCTGACTTTC
V gene: TRBV14; clone size: -; J gene: TRBJ2-5; D gene: TRBD1; CDR3 protein: CASSLLGQAQETQYF; CDR3 DNA: TGTGCCAGCAGCCTCTTGGGACAGGCCCAAGAGACCCAGTACTTC
V gene: TRBV9; clone size: once; J gene: TRBJ2-5; D gene: TRBD2; CDR3 protein: CASSPWTSGSWITETQYF; CDR3 DNA: TGTGCCAGCAGCCCCTGGACTAGCGGGAGTTGGATAACGGAGACCCAGTACTTC
V gene: TRBV7-2; clone size: -; J gene: TRBJ2-5; D gene: -; CDR3 protein: CASSSSTGLGTQYF; CDR3 DNA: TGTGCCAGCAGCTCGTCTACAGGGCTGGGGACCCAGTACTTC
V gene: TRBV6-1; clone size: few; J gene: TRBJ2-1; D gene: -; CDR3 protein: CASSEMRQTNNNEQFF; CDR3 DNA: TGTGCCAGCAGTGAAATGAGACAAACAAATAACAATGAGCAGTTCTTC
V gene: TRBV29-1; clone size: -; J gene: TRBJ2-3; D gene: TRBD2; CDR3 protein: CSVVVPGGRDTQYF; CDR3 DNA: TGCAGCGTTGTGGTTCCCGGGGGGAGGGATACGCAGTATTTT
V gene: TRBV29-1; clone size: -; J gene: TRBJ1-1; D gene: -; CDR3 protein: CSAEKRDPKMAFF; CDR3 DNA: TGCAGCGCAGAAAAGCGGGACCCGAAAATGGCTTTCTTT
V gene: TRBV20-1; clone size: -; J gene: TRBJ2-7; D gene: -; CDR3 protein: CSASSPRGGYEQYF; CDR3 DNA: TGCAGTGCTAGTTCCCCCCGAGGGGGCTACGAGCAGTACTTC
V gene: TRBV5-1; clone size: -; J gene: TRBJ2-1; D gene: -; CDR3 protein: CASRVGANAYNEQFF; CDR3 DNA: TGCGCCAGCAGGGTAGGAGCCAACGCCTACAATGAGCAGTTCTTC
V gene: TRBV5-1; clone size: -; J gene: TRBJ1-2; D gene: TRBD1; CDR3 protein: CASSLGTGGTGYTF; CDR3 DNA: TGCGCCAGCAGCCTGGGGACAGGGGGGACGGGCTACACCTTC
V gene: TRBV19; clone size: -; J gene: TRBJ2-5; D gene: TRBD1; CDR3 protein: CASSTRTGGETQYF; CDR3 DNA: TGTGCCAGTAGTACCCGGACAGGGGGAGAGACCCAGTACTTC
V gene: TRBV24-1; clone size: -; J gene: TRBJ2-5; D gene: TRBD1; CDR3 protein: CATSDWGTGENQETQYF; CDR3 DNA: TGTGCCACCAGTGATTGGGGGACAGGTGAGAACCAAGAGACCCAGTACTTC
V gene: TRBV6-2/TRBV6-3; clone size: -; J gene: TRBJ2-6; D gene: -; CDR3 protein: CASSAQLQGGTHSGANVLTF; CDR3 DNA: TGTGCCAGCAGCGCCCAGCTTCAGGGGGGCACCCACTCTGGGGCCAACGTCCTGACTTTC
V gene: TRBV5-1; clone size: -; J gene: TRBJ2-2; D gene: -; CDR3 protein: CASSPRDSQGTGELFF; CDR3 DNA: TGCGCCAGCAGCCCCCGGGACTCGCAGGGCACCGGGGAGCTGTTTTTT
V gene: TRBV3-1/TRBV3-2; clone size: -; J gene: TRBJ2-1; D gene: -; CDR3 protein: CASSQAGGGQLFF; CDR3 DNA: TGTGCCAGCAGCCAAGCCGGAGGTGGCCAGTTGTTCTTC
V gene: TRBV23-1; clone size: -; J gene: TRBJ2-1; D gene: TRBD1; CDR3 protein: CASSGGTGYNEQFF; CDR3 DNA: TGCGCCAGCAGTGGCGGGACAGGGTACAATGAGCAGTTCTTC
V gene: TRBV4-1; clone size: -; J gene: TRBJ2-1; D gene: TRBD2; CDR3 protein: CASSQYREAINEQFF; CDR3 DNA: TGCGCCAGCAGCCAATATCGGGAGGCTATTAATGAGCAGTTCTTC
V gene: TRBV24-1; clone size: -; J gene: TRBJ2-1; D gene: -; CDR3 protein: CATSDQSAGSYNEQFF; CDR3 DNA: TGTGCCACCAGTGATCAATCGGCGGGAAGCTACAATGAGCAGTTCTTC
V gene: TRBV19; clone size: -; J gene: TRBJ2-7; D gene: TRBD2; CDR3 protein: CASSRLAGEAREQYF; CDR3 DNA: TGTGCCAGTAGTAGACTAGCGGGAGAGGCACGCGAGCAGTACTTC
V gene: TRBV6-5; clone size: -; J gene: TRBJ1-1; D gene: -; CDR3 protein: CASSYMGRMNTEAFF; CDR3 DNA: TGTGCCAGCAGTTACATGGGCAGGATGAACACTGAAGCTTTCTTT
V gene: TRBV19; clone size: -; J gene: TRBJ1-6; D gene: -; CDR3 protein: CASSIGTGYSPLHF; CDR3 DNA: TGTGCCAGTAGTATAGGAACAGGATATTCACCCCTCCACTTT
V gene: TRBV7-2; clone size: -; J gene: TRBJ1-4; D gene: -; CDR3 protein: CASSAGLLEKLFF; CDR3 DNA: TGTGCCAGCAGCGCGGGACTTCTTGAAAAACTGTTTTTT
V gene: TRBV7-2; clone size: -; J gene: TRBJ2-5; D gene: -; CDR3 protein: CASSLAPHGVETQYF; CDR3 DNA: TGTGCCAGCAGCTTAGCGCCACACGGAGTGGAGACCCAGTACTTC
V gene: TRBV6-6; clone size: -; J gene: TRBJ2-3; D gene: TRBD1; CDR3 protein: CASRPGQDTDTQYF; CDR3 DNA: TGTGCCAGCAGACCGGGACAGGACACAGATACGCAGTATTTT
V gene: TRBV3-1/TRBV3-2; clone size: -; J gene: TRBJ2-7; D gene: -; CDR3 protein: CASSQYGARLGYEQYF; CDR3 DNA: TGTGCCAGCAGCCAATACGGCGCCAGACTAGGGTACGAGCAGTACTTC
V gene: TRBV5-1; clone size: -; J gene: TRBJ1-2; D gene: TRBD1; CDR3 protein: CASSLGATGVGYGYTF; CDR3 DNA: TGCGCCAGCAGCTTGGGGGCGACAGGGGTCGGCTATGGCTACACCTTC
V gene: TRBV5-1; clone size: -; J gene: TRBJ1-6; D gene: -; CDR3 protein: CASKLQGANSPLHF; CDR3 DNA: TGCGCCAGCAAATTACAGGGTGCCAATTCACCCCTCCACTTT
V gene: TRBV28; clone size: -; J gene: TRBJ1-5; D gene: -; CDR3 protein: CASSLWERGAVGQPQHF; CDR3 DNA: TGTGCCAGCAGTTTGTGGGAACGGGGGGCAGTAGGGCAGCCCCAGCATTTT
V gene: TRBV7-9; clone size: -; J gene: TRBJ1-1; D gene: -; CDR3 protein: CASSKELEAFF; CDR3 DNA: TGTGCCAGCAGTAAGGAGCTGGAAGCTTTCTTT
V gene: TRBV30; clone size: once; J gene: TRBJ1-5; D gene: -; CDR3 protein: CAWSGSNQPQHF; CDR3 DNA: TGTGCCTGGAGTGGTTCAAATCAGCCCCAGCATTTT
V gene: TRBV12-3/TRBV12-4; clone size: once; J gene: TRBJ2-5; D gene: -; CDR3 protein: CASSLSGVETQYF; CDR3 DNA: TGTGCCAGCAGTTTATCGGGGGTGGAGACCCAGTACTTC
V gene: TRBV6-6; clone size: few; J gene: TRBJ1-5; D gene: TRBD1; CDR3 protein: CASSYEGAWQPQHF; CDR3 DNA: TGTGCCAGCAGTTACGAGGGGGCATGGCAGCCCCAGCATTTT